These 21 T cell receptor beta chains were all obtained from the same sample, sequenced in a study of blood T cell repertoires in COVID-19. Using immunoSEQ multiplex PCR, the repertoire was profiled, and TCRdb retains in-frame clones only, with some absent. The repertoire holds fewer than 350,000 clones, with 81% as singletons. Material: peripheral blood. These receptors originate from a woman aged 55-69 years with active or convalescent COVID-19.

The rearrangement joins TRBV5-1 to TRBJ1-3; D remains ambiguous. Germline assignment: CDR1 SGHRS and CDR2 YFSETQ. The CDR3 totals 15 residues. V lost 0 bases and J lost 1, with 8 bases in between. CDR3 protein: CASSLDGRSGNTIYF. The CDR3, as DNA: TGCGCCAGCAGCTTGGATGGCAGATCTGGAAACACCATATATTTT. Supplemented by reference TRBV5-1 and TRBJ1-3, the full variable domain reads KAGVTQTPRYLIKTRGQQVTLSCSPISGHRSVSWYQQTPGQGLQFLFEYFSETQRNKGNFPGRFSGRQFSNSRSEMNVSTLELGDSALYLCASSLDGRSGNTIYFGEGSWLTVV.

The CDR3 here is CASSQDNRAQYF. For the CDR3, the DNA is TGTGCCAGCAGCCAAGACAACAGGGCGCAGTATTTT. The V gene is TRBV3-1 (or the pseudogene TRBV3-2), the J gene TRBJ2-3; weak D call: TRBD1 (6 bases). V shed 0 bases and J shed 10 bases, with 8 bases lying between them. The CDR3 has 12 amino acids. In germline, CDR1 is LGHDT, CDR2 YNNKEL (reference sequence).

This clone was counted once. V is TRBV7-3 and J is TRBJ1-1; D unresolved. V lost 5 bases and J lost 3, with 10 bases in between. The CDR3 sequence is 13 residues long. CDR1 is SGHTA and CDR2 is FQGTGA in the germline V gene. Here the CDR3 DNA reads TGTGCCAGCAGCGTTACCAGCGACACTGAAGCTTTCTTT. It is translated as CASSVTSDTEAFF. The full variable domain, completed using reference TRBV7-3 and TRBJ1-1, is GAGVSQTPSNKVTEKGKYVELRCDPISGHTALYWYRQSLGQGPEFLIYFQGTGAADDSGLPNDRFFAVRPEGSVSTLKIQRTERGDSAVYLCASSVTSDTEAFFGQGTRLTVV.

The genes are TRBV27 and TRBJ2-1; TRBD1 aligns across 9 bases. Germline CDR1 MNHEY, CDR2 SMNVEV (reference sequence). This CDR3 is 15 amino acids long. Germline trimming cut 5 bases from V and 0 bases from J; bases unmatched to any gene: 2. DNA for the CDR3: TGTGCCAGCAGTAAACAGGGGGCCTCCTACAATGAGCAGTTCTTC. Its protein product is CASSKQGASYNEQFF.

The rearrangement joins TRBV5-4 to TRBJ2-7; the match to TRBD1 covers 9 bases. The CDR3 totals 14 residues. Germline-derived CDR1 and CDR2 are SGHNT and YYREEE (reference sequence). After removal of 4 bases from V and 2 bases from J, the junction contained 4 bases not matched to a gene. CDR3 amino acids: CASSVDRGPYEQYF. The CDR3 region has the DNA TGTGCCAGCAGCGTGGACAGGGGCCCCTACGAGCAGTACTTC.

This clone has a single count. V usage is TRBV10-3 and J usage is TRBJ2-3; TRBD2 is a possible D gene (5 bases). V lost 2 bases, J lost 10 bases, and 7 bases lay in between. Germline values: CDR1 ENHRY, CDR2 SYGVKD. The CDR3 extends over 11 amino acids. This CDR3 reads CAISEGGPQYF. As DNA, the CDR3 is TGTGCCATCAGTGAGGGAGGTCCGCAGTATTTT.

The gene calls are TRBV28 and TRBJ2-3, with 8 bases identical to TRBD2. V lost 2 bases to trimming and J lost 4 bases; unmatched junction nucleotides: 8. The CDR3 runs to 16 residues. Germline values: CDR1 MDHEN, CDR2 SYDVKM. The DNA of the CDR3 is TGTGCCAGCAGTTTAACGTCCGCGGGGGGCCCAGATACGCAGTATTTT. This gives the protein CASSLTSAGGPDTQYF.

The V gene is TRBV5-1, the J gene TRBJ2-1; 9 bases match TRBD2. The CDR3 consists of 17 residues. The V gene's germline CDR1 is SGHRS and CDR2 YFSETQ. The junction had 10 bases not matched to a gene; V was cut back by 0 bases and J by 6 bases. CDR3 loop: CASSLGGGGAFSNEQFF. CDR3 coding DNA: TGCGCCAGCAGCTTGGGCGGCGGGGGGGCATTTAGCAATGAGCAGTTCTTC.

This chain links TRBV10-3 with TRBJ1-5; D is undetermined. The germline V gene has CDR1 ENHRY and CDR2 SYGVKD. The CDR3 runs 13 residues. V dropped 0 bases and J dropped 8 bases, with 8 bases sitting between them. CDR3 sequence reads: CAISESSQEPQHF. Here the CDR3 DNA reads TGTGCCATCAGTGAGTCCTCACAAGAGCCCCAGCATTTT.

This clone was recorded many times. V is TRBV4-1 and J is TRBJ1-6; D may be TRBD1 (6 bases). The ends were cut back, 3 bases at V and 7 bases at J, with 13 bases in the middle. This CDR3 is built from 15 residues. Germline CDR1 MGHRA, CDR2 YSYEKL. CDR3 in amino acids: CASSHPDRQNSPLHF. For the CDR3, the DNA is TGCGCCAGCAGCCATCCCGACAGGCAAAATTCACCCCTCCACTTT.

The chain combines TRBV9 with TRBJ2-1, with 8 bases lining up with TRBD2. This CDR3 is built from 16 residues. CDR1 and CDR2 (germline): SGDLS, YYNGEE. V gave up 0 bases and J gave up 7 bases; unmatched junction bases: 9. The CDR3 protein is CASSVGPGGVVNEQFF. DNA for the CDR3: TGTGCCAGCAGCGTAGGACCCGGGGGGGTAGTAAATGAGCAGTTCTTC.

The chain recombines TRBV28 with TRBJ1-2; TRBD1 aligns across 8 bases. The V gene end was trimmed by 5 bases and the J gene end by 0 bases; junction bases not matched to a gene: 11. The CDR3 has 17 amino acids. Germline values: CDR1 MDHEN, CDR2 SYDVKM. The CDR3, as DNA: TGTGCCAGCAGTCCGTGGACAGGGCTACCCTCTAACTATGGCTACACCTTC. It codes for CASSPWTGLPSNYGYTF.

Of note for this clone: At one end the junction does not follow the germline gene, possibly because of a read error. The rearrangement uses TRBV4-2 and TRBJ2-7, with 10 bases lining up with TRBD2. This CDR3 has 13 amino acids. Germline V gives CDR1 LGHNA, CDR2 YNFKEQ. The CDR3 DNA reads TGTGCCAGCAGCCAGGAGGGACTAGCGAGGATGAACTTC. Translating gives CASSQEGLARMNF.

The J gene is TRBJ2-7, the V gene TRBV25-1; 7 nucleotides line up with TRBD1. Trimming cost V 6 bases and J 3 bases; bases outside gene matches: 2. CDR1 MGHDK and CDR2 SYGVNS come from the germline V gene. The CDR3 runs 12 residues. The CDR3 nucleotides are TGTGCCAGCAGACAGGGGAACTACGAGCAGTACTTC. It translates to CASRQGNYEQYF.

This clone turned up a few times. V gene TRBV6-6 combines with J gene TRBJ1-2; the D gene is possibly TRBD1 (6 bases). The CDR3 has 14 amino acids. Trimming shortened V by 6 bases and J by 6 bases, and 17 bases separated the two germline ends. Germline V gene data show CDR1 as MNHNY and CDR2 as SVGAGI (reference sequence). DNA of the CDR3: TGTGCCAGCAGCCCAGGGGAAGGGTTGGATGGCTACACCTTC. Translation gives CASSPGEGLDGYTF.

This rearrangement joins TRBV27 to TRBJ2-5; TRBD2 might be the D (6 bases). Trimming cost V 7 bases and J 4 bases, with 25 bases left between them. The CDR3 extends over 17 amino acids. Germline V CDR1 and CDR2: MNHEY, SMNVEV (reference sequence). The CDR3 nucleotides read TGTGCCAGCATACCCTCTAGCGACCTCGGGGGAAGAGAGACCCAGTACTTC. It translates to CASIPSSDLGGRETQYF.

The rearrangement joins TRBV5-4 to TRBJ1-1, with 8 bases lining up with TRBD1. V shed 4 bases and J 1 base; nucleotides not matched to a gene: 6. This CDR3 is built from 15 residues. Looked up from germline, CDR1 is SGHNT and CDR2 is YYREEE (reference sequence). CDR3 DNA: TGTGCCAGCAGCCCGCGGACAGGGAAGAACACTGAAGCTTTCTTT. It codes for CASSPRTGKNTEAFF.

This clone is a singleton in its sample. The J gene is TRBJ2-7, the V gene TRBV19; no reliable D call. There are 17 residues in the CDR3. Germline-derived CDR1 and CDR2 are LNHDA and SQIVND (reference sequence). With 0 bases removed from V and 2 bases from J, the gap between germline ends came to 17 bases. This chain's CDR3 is CASSIDLFGRKAYEQYF. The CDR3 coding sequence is TGTGCCAGTAGTATAGATTTGTTTGGCAGAAAAGCCTACGAGCAGTACTTC.

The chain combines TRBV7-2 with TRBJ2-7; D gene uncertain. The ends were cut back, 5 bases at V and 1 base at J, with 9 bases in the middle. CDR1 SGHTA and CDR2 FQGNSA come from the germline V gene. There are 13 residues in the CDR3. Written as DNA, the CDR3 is TGTGCCAGCAGCCAACCCCAGTCCTACGAGCAGTACTTC. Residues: CASSQPQSYEQYF.

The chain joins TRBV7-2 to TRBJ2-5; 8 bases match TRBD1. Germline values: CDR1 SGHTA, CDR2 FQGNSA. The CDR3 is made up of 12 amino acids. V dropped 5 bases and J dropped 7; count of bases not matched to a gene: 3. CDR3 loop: CASSVQGGTQYF. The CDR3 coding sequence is TGTGCCAGCAGCGTACAGGGGGGGACCCAGTACTTC. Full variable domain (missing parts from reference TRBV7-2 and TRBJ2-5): GAGVSQSPSNKVTEKGKDVELRCDPISGHTALYWYRQSLGQGLEFLIYFQGNSAPDKSGLPSDRFSAERTGGSVSTLTIQRTQQEDSAVYLCASSVQGGTQYFGPGTRLLVL.

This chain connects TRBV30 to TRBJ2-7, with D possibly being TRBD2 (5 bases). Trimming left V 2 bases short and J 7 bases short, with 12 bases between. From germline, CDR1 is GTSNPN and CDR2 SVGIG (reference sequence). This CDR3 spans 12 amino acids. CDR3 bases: TGTGCCTGGAGTCGGCGGGCGGATGAGCAGTACTTC. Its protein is CAWSRRADEQYF.